These 8 T cell receptor beta chains were sequenced from one sample in a study of T cell repertoires in aging, cancer and after chemotherapy. Multiplex touch-down PCR with TRB-A/B primers amplified rearranged V-D-J TRB sequences. TCRdb called the multiplex PCR reads again in MiXCR, with one record for every CDR3 protein. Found here are 6,000 or so distinct CDR3 sequences, approximately 22% of them singletons; the top ten hold approximately 9.4%. Peripheral blood genomic DNA, not sorted cells or RNA, was the template. What was sequenced was blood. These receptors all come from a human donor in good health.

Turning to this clonotype: A much larger clonotype is one base distant, so this may be a read error. The chain carries TRBV19 and TRBJ1-5; 8 nucleotides agree with TRBD1. The CDR3 covers 17 residues. Germline lookup yields CDR1 LNHDA and CDR2 SQIVND (reference sequence). The CDR3 nucleotides are TGTGCCAGTAGTATTCATCCGGACAGGGTAATGAATCAGCACCAGCATTTT. This gives the protein CASSIHPDRVMNQHQHF.

Sample share makes this clonotype medium-sized (0.01 to 0.1%). The J gene is TRBJ2-5, the V gene TRBV30, with TRBD2 identical over 7 bases. The CDR3 is made up of 14 amino acids. CDR1 is GTSNPN and CDR2 is SVGIG in the germline V gene (reference sequence). V shed 4 bases, J shed 5 bases, and the junction held 10 bases outside the gene matches. The CDR3 nucleotides read TGTGCCTGGATGGGGCGGTTCGGGGGGGAGACCCAGTACTTC. It translates to CAWMGRFGGETQYF.

Relative to its sample, this clonotype is medium-sized. This rearrangement joins TRBV20-1 to TRBJ2-3; D may correspond to TRBD1 or TRBD2 (5 bases each). The CDR3 contains 12 residues. The V end was cut by 1 base, the J end by 8 bases, with 10 bases between. Germline V gene data show CDR1 as DFQATT and CDR2 as SNEGSKA (reference sequence). The CDR3 bases are TGCAGTGCTAGAGTGTCGGGGCGTACGCAGTATTTT. Its protein product is CSARVSGRTQYF.

This chain links TRBV24-1 with TRBJ2-3; 7 bases align to TRBD2. Germline assignment: CDR1 KGHDR and CDR2 SFDVKD. The CDR3 totals 18 residues. V was clipped by 6 bases and J by 2 bases; unmatched bases: 16. DNA of the CDR3: TGTGCCACCAGTACGGTCGAGGGTTGGACTAGTAACACAGATACGCAGTATTTT. It codes for CATSTVEGWTSNTDTQYF.

Relative to its sample, this clonotype is medium-sized. The CDR3 DNA reads TGTGCCAGCAGTTTAATATTCCGGCAGGCCAACACTGAAGCTTTCTTT. It translates to CASSLIFRQANTEAFF. The genes are TRBV27 and TRBJ1-1; D gene uncertain. The CDR3 loop spans 16 amino acids. V shed 2 bases and J shed 2 bases, with 15 bases lying between them. Germline CDR1 is MNHEY and CDR2 is SMNVEV (reference sequence).

By its share, this clonotype is medium-sized. The chain is built from TRBV20-1 and TRBJ2-2; 11 bases are shared with TRBD2. CDR1 and CDR2 from the germline V gene are DFQATT and SNEGSKA (reference sequence). The CDR3 covers 15 residues. V shed 1 base and J 4 bases; nucleotides not matched to a gene: 2. The CDR3 bases are TGCAGTGCTAGAGTAGCGGGAGGGGTCACCGGGGAGCTGTTTTTT. Protein product: CSARVAGGVTGELFF.

This clonotype ranks as medium-sized (0.01 to 0.1%). V is TRBV7-2 and J is TRBJ2-1, with a possible D match to TRBD2 (5 bases). CDR1 and CDR2 (germline): SGHTA, FQGNSA. V shed 1 base and J shed 7 bases, with 14 bases lying between them. CDR3 length: 15 amino acids. DNA for the CDR3: TGTGCCAGCAGCTTAGTAGCGCCCCCCGTTAATGAGCAGTTCTTC. Amino acids: CASSLVAPPVNEQFF. The full variable domain, completed using reference TRBV7-2 and TRBJ2-1, is GAGVSQSPSNKVTEKGKDVELRCDPISGHTALYWYRQSLGQGLEFLIYFQGNSAPDKSGLPSDRFSAERTGGSVSTLTIQRTQQEDSAVYLCASSLVAPPVNEQFFGPGTRLTVL.

Within the sample, this clonotype is medium-sized. V usage is TRBV12-3 or TRBV12-4 and J usage is TRBJ2-3; 10 nucleotides align to TRBD2. V was clipped by 6 bases and J by 8 bases; unmatched bases: 11. The CDR3 sequence is 15 residues long. CDR3 DNA: TGTGCCAGCAGCCCCGGGGCTAGCGGGAGTCCTACGCAGTATTTT. Its translation: CASSPGASGSPTQYF.